This T cell receptor (beta chain) was documented in a study of T cell responses to AZD1222 COVID-19 vaccine (dated by TCRdb to 2020 to 2022). At the level of the whole study: TCR sequencing was performed for 230 to 250 trial participants, of whom 207 were given two doses of AZD1222 and 26 were given two doses of MenACWY control vaccine. Trial participants were enrolled by age into 18-55, 56-69 and 70-plus year subgroups, with approximately 150, 30 and 60 TCR-sequenced participants respectively.

Points on this clone: Its antigen is not yet known. No much larger clone exists at a distance of one base, and base qualities are not known.

The research as a whole found: The 56-69-year group was small, and its depth increase did not reach significance, likely because of low power. Vaccine-associated CD4 TCRs spanned the whole spike protein, with dominant responses in regions 160-218 and 743-854. A significant rise in spike-specific TCR breadth and depth was observed after two AZD1222 doses relative to day 0 and relative to MenACWY recipients. Reportedly, close to half of the unique spike-specific TCRs recognized epitopes lying outside the regions that are mutated in the B.1.351 and B.1.1.7 variants. Participants were mostly white British and included more females than males, and it was suggested by the authors that clonal diversity may have been underestimated. Only five or six AZD1222 recipients were SARS-CoV-2 seropositive at baseline, limiting conclusions about previously exposed vaccinees. Because no day 14 peak-response samples were available, repertoires were characterized only after the peak T cell response.

The germline V gene specifies SGHDN as CDR1 and FVKESK as CDR2. CDR3 length: 14 amino acids, cysteine to phenylalanine. Only the CDR3 region is kept as DNA, spanning 42 bases read in frame from base 1. V drops 4 bases and J drops 3 bases, leaving 11 bases in between. The CDR3 regions of human TCRbeta chains were subjected to immunosequencing. Under the source paper's analysis protocol: Repertoire TCRs were matched against a reference library of SARS-CoV-2-specific TCRs generated with the MIRA antigen-specificity platform. Breadth was defined as the fraction of unique TCRs that were SARS-CoV-2-associated, and depth was defined as the fraction of total T cells that were SARS-CoV-2-associated. Using the MIRA data, each spike-specific TCR was assigned both to the spike region to which the TCR was reactive and to a CD4 or CD8 class. Log10-transformed breadth and depth values were compared by one-way ANOVA with Sidak's multiple comparisons tests. Held by TCRdb, this immuneACCESS table contains in-frame sequences only and omits some clones. Under half of the omission traces to an unresolved V gene where checked; the cause of the rest is unknown. V and J calls and clone size follow that table, whereas D and trimming were derived from the DNA. Here the sample has about 73,000 clones; roughly 87% occur a single time. Over 7.5% of the sample rests with the top ten.

The time point label here, explained by the study, means: about 28 days (+/-7) after the second vaccine dose. AZD1222 recipients whose second dose came at about 4 weeks and those whose second dose came at about 12 weeks were combined into one group, since spike-specific TCR depth and breadth did not differ between the two schedules. Samples from vaccinated people were obtained from the UK trials COV001 and COV002, which included a single-blind randomized controlled phase 2/3 trial of AZD1222 (ChAdOx1 nCoV-19) in healthy adults. Trial participant PBMC samples were collected at day 0 and day 28 after the second dose for TCRbeta chain sequencing.

Recombination joined TRBV14 with TRBJ2-3; the D gene assignment is ambiguous. Sample: peripheral blood, taken 28 days after the second AZD1222 dose. The clonotype was recovered from an adult who received the AZD1222 COVID-19 vaccine. The DNA sequence is TGTGCCAGCAGCCGACTGGACGGAACAGATACGCAGTATTTT. Translated, it gives CASSRLDGTDTQYF.